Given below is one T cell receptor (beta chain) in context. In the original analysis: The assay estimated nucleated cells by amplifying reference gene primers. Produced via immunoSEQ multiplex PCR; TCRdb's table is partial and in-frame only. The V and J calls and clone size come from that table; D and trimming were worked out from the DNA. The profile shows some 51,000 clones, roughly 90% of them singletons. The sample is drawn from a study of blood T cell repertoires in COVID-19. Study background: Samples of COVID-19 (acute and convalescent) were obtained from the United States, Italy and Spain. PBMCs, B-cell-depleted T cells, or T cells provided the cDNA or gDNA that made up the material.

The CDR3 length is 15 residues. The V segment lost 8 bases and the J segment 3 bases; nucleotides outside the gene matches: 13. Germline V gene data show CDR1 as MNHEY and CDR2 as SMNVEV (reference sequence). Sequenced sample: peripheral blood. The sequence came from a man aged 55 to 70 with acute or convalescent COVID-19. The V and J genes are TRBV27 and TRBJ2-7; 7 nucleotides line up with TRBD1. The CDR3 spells CASAQDRIGIYEQYF. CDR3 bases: TGTGCCAGCGCCCAGGACAGGATAGGGATCTACGAGCAGTACTTC.